The 17 T cell receptor beta chains given below trace back to one sample, sequenced in a study of cytomegalovirus exposure and HLA in healthy donors. In the PCR, 60 Vbeta and 13 Jbeta primers were used. This table comes from immunoSEQ multiplex PCR, and its TCRdb copy is limited to in-frame clones, with some not included. The table records roughly 87,000 clones, 70% to 80% of them present only once. The sequenced sample was PBMCs. All receptors come from a woman aged 35 to 49 in good health and CMV-seropositive.

V usage is TRBV5-1 and J usage is TRBJ1-4, with unresolved D. Trimming stripped 1 base from V and 0 bases from J, with 13 bases between. The CDR3 has 17 amino acids. CDR1 and CDR2 from the germline V gene are SGHRS and YFSETQ. The CDR3 is CASSLNSPLATNEKLFF. The CDR3 nucleotides read TGCGCCAGCAGCTTGAACAGTCCTCTTGCAACTAATGAAAAACTGTTTTTT.

V and J are TRBV18 and TRBJ1-1; D may be TRBD1 (5 bases). Germline V gives CDR1 KGHSH, CDR2 LQKENI. The V and J ends lost 3 bases and 4 bases respectively, with 18 bases between them. The CDR3 has 16 residues. The CDR3 nucleotides read TGTGCCAGCTCACCGACTGCAGGGCGGGAGGGCACTGAAGCTTTCTTT. Its protein is CASSPTAGREGTEAFF.

The chain links TRBV30 to TRBJ1-5; D is unclear. Germline-derived CDR1 and CDR2 are GTSNPN and SVGIG (reference sequence). The CDR3 spans 13 residues. V was cut by 2 bases and J by 5 bases, with 10 bases left in between. The CDR3 DNA sequence: TGTGCCTGGAGTAGGGAGAGGGATCAGCCCCAGCATTTT. It codes for CAWSRERDQPQHF.

The chain employs TRBV9 and TRBJ2-1, with 11 bases matching TRBD2. V dropped 0 bases and J dropped 5; count of bases not matched to a gene: 10. Germline CDR1 is SGDLS and CDR2 is YYNGEE. This CDR3 is built from 18 residues. CDR3 in amino acids: CASSVAVSGGAGNNEQFF. Written as DNA, the CDR3 is TGTGCCAGCAGCGTAGCAGTTAGCGGGGGGGCTGGGAACAATGAGCAGTTCTTC.

The CDR3 protein is CSARDSFWEQYF. In DNA, the CDR3 is TGCAGCGCCCGGGACAGCTTCTGGGAGCAGTACTTC. The chain couples TRBV29-1 to TRBJ2-7; 7 nucleotides line up with TRBD1. Germline-derived CDR1 and CDR2 are SQVTM and ANQGSEA. Trimming cost V 7 bases and J 7 bases; bases outside gene matches: 10. The CDR3 consists of 12 residues.

The gene calls are TRBV5-4 and TRBJ1-1; D is unclear. This CDR3 is 12 amino acids long. Germline V gives CDR1 SGHNT, CDR2 YYREEE (reference sequence). V gave up 1 base and J gave up 7 bases, with 8 bases separating them. DNA for the CDR3: TGTGCCAGCAGCTTGTCAGGCAATGAAGCTTTCTTT. Amino acid sequence: CASSLSGNEAFF.

The chain employs TRBV9 and TRBJ2-1; a possible D gene is TRBD2 (6 bases). The V gene's germline CDR1 is SGDLS and CDR2 YYNGEE. Trimming pared 3 bases from V and 4 bases from J, leaving 14 bases between. This CDR3 spans 15 amino acids. The CDR3 here is CASSGGGGVYNEQFF. In DNA, the CDR3 is TGTGCCAGCAGCGGAGGAGGAGGGGTTTACAATGAGCAGTTCTTC.

Ten or more counts support this clone. The chain carries TRBV2 and TRBJ1-5; D ambiguous. The CDR3 has 16 residues. V was trimmed by 0 bases and J by 3 bases, leaving 12 bases between them. CDR1 and CDR2 (germline): SNHLY, FYNNEI. CDR3 loop: CASSEALQRYNQPQHF. In DNA, the CDR3 is TGTGCCAGCAGTGAAGCGCTTCAGCGGTACAATCAGCCCCAGCATTTT.

This chain connects TRBV30 to TRBJ2-5; a weak D match, TRBD1 (5 bases). Trimming stripped 0 bases from V and 4 bases from J, with 12 bases between. The CDR3 runs 14 residues. Germline CDR1 and CDR2: GTSNPN and SVGIG (reference sequence). The CDR3, as DNA: TGTGCCTGGAGTGTAATGGGGCACGCAGAGACCCAGTACTTC. It encodes CAWSVMGHAETQYF.

The gene calls are TRBV15 and TRBJ2-5; D is unresolved. Germline assignment: CDR1 LNHNV and CDR2 YYDKDF (reference sequence). V dropped 0 bases and J dropped 5 bases, with 7 bases sitting between them. The CDR3 is 13 amino acids. In DNA form, the CDR3 reads TGTGCCACCAGCAGAGACAGGTGGGAGACCCAGTACTTC. This sequence encodes CATSRDRWETQYF. The full variable domain, with the rest looked up from reference TRBV15 and TRBJ2-5, is DAMVIQNPRYQVTQFGKPVTLSCSQTLNHNVMYWYQQKSSQAPKLLFHYYDKDFNNEADTPDNFQSRRPNTSFCFLDIRSPGLGDTAMYLCATSRDRWETQYFGPGTRLLVL.

The chain employs TRBV30 and TRBJ1-2; tentative D call: TRBD1 (6 bases). V was pared by 3 bases and J by 1 base, with 15 bases between. The CDR3 has 15 residues. CDR1 is GTSNPN, CDR2 SVGIG, per germline (reference sequence). CDR3 sequence (DNA): TGTGCCTGGAGAGCACCCGCCAGGGGTAACTATGGCTACACCTTC. This translates into CAWRAPARGNYGYTF.

This chain uses TRBV7-2 with TRBJ2-2; weak D call: TRBD2 (6 bases). The CDR3 consists of 14 residues. V lost 4 bases, J lost 0 bases, and 6 bases lay in between. Germline loops: CDR1 SGHTA, CDR2 FQGNSA. In DNA form, the CDR3 reads TGTGCCAGCAGCTCGGGAGCGAACACCGGGGAGCTGTTTTTT. Translated, it gives CASSSGANTGELFF.

This chain connects TRBV4-3 to TRBJ1-1; a possible D gene is TRBD1 (5 bases). V was clipped by 0 bases and J by 5 bases, with 13 bases between them. In germline, CDR1 is LGHNA, CDR2 YSLEER. This CDR3 spans 15 amino acids. The CDR3 sequence: CASSQEGQGRTEAFF. The CDR3 region has the DNA TGCGCCAGCAGCCAAGAAGGGCAGGGAAGAACTGAAGCTTTCTTT.

The chain recombines TRBV29-1 with TRBJ1-5; 8 bases match TRBD1. The trim removed 4 bases at V and 5 bases at J, leaving 1 base unmatched. The germline gives CDR1 SQVTM, CDR2 ANQGSEA. The CDR3 is made up of 12 amino acids. In DNA form, the CDR3 reads TGCAGCGTTGGGACAGGGTATCAGCCCCAGCATTTT. Translating it yields CSVGTGYQPQHF.

The CDR3: CAWNYEGWYTEAFF. The DNA of the CDR3 is TGTGCCTGGAATTACGAGGGATGGTACACTGAAGCTTTCTTT. This chain joins TRBV30 and TRBJ1-1, with D unresolved. Germline assignment: CDR1 GTSNPN and CDR2 SVGIG (reference sequence). The ends were cut back, 4 bases at V and 3 bases at J, with 15 bases in the middle. The CDR3 covers 14 residues.

The V call is TRBV7-2, the J call TRBJ2-1, with a possible D match to TRBD2 (7 bases). Germline V gene lookup returns CDR1 SGHTA and CDR2 FQGNSA. V was trimmed by 5 bases and J by 9 bases, leaving 14 bases between them. The CDR3 has 13 amino acids. The CDR3 protein is CASSLQGLPEQFF. CDR3 DNA: TGTGCCAGCAGCCTACAGGGACTACCTGAGCAGTTCTTC.

This clone was detected once. The chain couples TRBV10-3 to TRBJ2-5; 16 bases are shared with TRBD2. CDR3 length: 18 amino acids. Germline V lookup: CDR1 ENHRY, CDR2 SYGVKD. With 10 bases clipped from V and 5 bases from J, the junction kept 16 bases outside the gene matches. The CDR3 sequence: CATYPGLAGGLRGETQYF. CDR3 DNA sequence: TGTGCCACCTATCCGGGACTAGCGGGAGGGCTCAGGGGTGAGACCCAGTACTTC.